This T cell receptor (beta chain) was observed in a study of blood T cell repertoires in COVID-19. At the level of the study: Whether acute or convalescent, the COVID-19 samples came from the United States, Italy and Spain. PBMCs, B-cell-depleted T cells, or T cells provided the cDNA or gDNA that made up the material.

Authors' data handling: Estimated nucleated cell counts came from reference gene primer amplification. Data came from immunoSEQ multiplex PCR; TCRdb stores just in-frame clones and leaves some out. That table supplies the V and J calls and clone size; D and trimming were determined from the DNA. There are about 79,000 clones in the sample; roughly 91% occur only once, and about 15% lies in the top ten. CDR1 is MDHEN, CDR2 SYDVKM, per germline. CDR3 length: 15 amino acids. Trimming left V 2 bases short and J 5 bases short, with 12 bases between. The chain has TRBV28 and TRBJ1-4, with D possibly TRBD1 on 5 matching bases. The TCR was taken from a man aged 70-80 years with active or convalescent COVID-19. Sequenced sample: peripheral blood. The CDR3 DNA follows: TGTGCCAGCAGTTTAGCTCCACAGGAAAATGAAAAACTGTTTTTT. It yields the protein CASSLAPQENEKLFF.